This T cell receptor (beta chain) was recovered during a study of T cell repertoires in cytomegalovirus infection. Findings of the study overall: Carriers of CMV plus the relevant HLA were identified by cumulative public TCR beta family frequency.

Using its own MiXCR run on the reads, TCRdb lists one record per CDR3 protein. The sample shows approximately 700,000 distinct CDR3 sequences, less than 40% of them seen only once. Details on this clonotype: What it recognizes is unknown.

The CDR3 contains 17 residues. Germline CDR1 and CDR2: KGHSH and LQKENI. With V trimmed by 3 bases and J by 7 bases, 14 bases remained unmatched. The sequenced sample consisted of PBMCs. The V and J genes are TRBV18 and TRBJ1-3, with 8 positions matching TRBD1. This sequence was found in a human donor in good health (CMV status not recorded). Some clones in this sample may be carry-over from other donors' samples. This chain's CDR3 is CASSPPTGQGARNTIYF. The CDR3 DNA follows: TGTGCCAGCTCACCCCCCACCGGTCAGGGGGCGAGGAACACCATATATTTT. The full variable domain, completed using reference TRBV18 and TRBJ1-3, is NAGVMQNPRHLVRRRGQEARLRCSPMKGHSHVYWYRQLPEEGLKFMVYLQKENIIDESGMPKERFSAEFPKEGPSILRIQQVVRGDSAAYFCASSPPTGQGARNTIYFGEGSWLTVV.